The 6 T cell receptor beta chains below all came from one sample that was sequenced in a study of breast tumors, draining lymph nodes, adjacent tissues. TCRdb reprocessed the multiplex PCR reads via MiXCR and lists one record per CDR3 protein. This table has fewer than 200,000 distinct CDR3 sequences, approximately 33% appearing once. Samples came from axillary lymph nodes draining the breast cancer. Sample: axillary lymph node tissue. These TCRs come from a female donor with breast cancer. Some clones in this sample may be carry-over from other donors' samples.

This clonotype was seen many times. The CDR3 DNA is TGTGCCAGTAGACCGGGGGGGACTAGACGTGAGACCCAGTACTTC. It codes for CASRPGGTRRETQYF. The chain recombines TRBV19 with TRBJ2-5; 8 bases are a match to TRBD2. The J segment lost 5 bases and the V segment lost 6 bases, leaving 11 bases of the junction unmatched. Germline-derived CDR1 and CDR2 are LNHDA and SQIVND (reference sequence). There are 15 residues in the CDR3.

The J gene is TRBJ1-1, the V gene TRBV18, with 11 bases identical to TRBD1. The CDR3 sequence is 15 residues long. CDR1 KGHSH and CDR2 LQKENI come from the germline V gene. The V and J ends lost 3 bases and 3 bases, in that order; junction bases with no gene match: 3. The CDR3 coding sequence is TGTGCCAGCTCACCCTTGGGACAGGGGGACACTGAAGCTTTCTTT. Translation: CASSPLGQGDTEAFF.

This clonotype was seen repeatedly, ten times or more. The CDR3 bases are TGCGCCAGCCCCCAAGGCTCGGGACTCCACAATGAGCAGTTCTTC. This gives the protein CASPQGSGLHNEQFF. The chain links TRBV10-1 to TRBJ2-1; D possibly corresponds to TRBD2 (6 bases). CDR3 size: 15 residues. Germline loops: CDR1 WNHNN, CDR2 SYGVQD (reference sequence). The ends were cut back, 8 bases at V and 5 bases at J, with 19 bases in the middle.

This clonotype was observed a handful of times. Since a much larger clone is just one base distant, this may be a read error. The gene calls are TRBV20-1 and TRBJ2-3; no clear D gene. The CDR3 runs 16 residues. The V gene lost 0 bases and the J gene lost 4 bases, with 17 bases spanning the gap. Germline lookup yields CDR1 DFQATT and CDR2 SNEGSKA (reference sequence). DNA for the CDR3: TGCAGTGCTAGAGACCCCCAAGGCCTCACAGCAGATACGCAGTATTTT. It specifies CSARDPQGLTADTQYF.

This clonotype was observed many times. At one end, the junction sequence differs from germline, possibly due to a read error. The V gene is TRBV30, the J gene TRBJ2-7; 9 bases line up with TRBD1. Germline V CDR1 and CDR2: GTSNPN, SVGIG (reference sequence). CDR3 length equals 12 residues. CDR3 region: CAWSSGQGSSFF. The CDR3, as DNA: TGTGCCTGGAGTTCGGGACAGGGATCCTCTTTCTTC.

V usage is TRBV7-9 and J usage is TRBJ1-5; D is unresolved. The germline CDR1 and CDR2 sequences are SEHNR and FQNEAQ (reference sequence). Trimming took 4 bases from V and 11 from J, leaving 15 bases between them. The CDR3 runs 13 residues. The DNA for the CDR3 is TGTGCCAGCAGCTCCCGGTACCAAGAGACCCAGCATTTT. This codes for CASSSRYQETQHF.